The present T cell receptor beta chain was sequenced within a study of T-cell memory formation after mild COVID-19. Study overall: Clusters were largely donor specific. Overall study results and limits: Clones shrinking between day 15 and 85 showed a balanced CD4/CD8 split, and those that grew later tilted toward CD4+. Clones that contracted clustered mainly in CM and EM if CD4+ and in EMRA if CD8+.

Comments on this clonotype: Its specificity is unknown.

The ends were cut back, 1 base at V and 6 bases at J, with 13 bases in the middle. The CDR3 has 15 residues. Germline lookup yields CDR1 LGHNA and CDR2 YNFKEQ. The TCR alpha and TCR beta cDNA libraries, bearing sample barcodes and UMIs, were generated by 5'RACE using constant-segment primers. MiXCR, run by TCRdb on the 5' RACE reads, gives a single entry per CDR3 protein. This table has approximately 300,000 distinct CDR3 sequences, less than 9.5% appearing once. The chain employs TRBV4-2 and TRBJ2-1, with a weak D call TRBD2 (5 bases). Sequencing was carried out using PBMCs or a T cell subset sorted from them (not recorded which). This receptor was identified in a man aged 18 to 29 who had mild COVID-19 (a few samples of this study predate the infection). Cell type and time point are not known. In DNA, the CDR3 is TGTGCCAGCAGCCAAGGCATCCCAAGCGGCAATGAGCAGTTCTTC. Protein: CASSQGIPSGNEQFF.